This is a list of T cell receptor beta chains from one sample in a study of T cells in localized non-small cell lung cancer. The protocol was immunoSEQ multiplex PCR, while the TCRdb copy is restricted to in-frame clones and leaves out a portion. The sample contains tens of thousands of clones, approximately 90% of which appear only once. The sample here was peripheral blood mononuclear cells, taken before any cancer treatment. The receptors come from a female donor over 55 with stage II lung adenocarcinoma. Both conserved end residues are part of each CDR3. The order of the fields is V gene, CDR3 length, clone size, J gene, D gene, CDR3 protein, CDR3 DNA. The D gene is left open where the match is weak. The size field is filled for only some rows; it gives once, few, many or a size class.

>TRBV30|15|few|TRBJ1-2|.
CAWSVRRLGLGGYTF
TGTGCCTGGAGTGTACGGCGCCTGGGCCTTGGTGGCTACACCTTC
>TRBV6-6|15|.|TRBJ1-1|.
CASKLPEGTFTEAFF
TGTGCCAGCAAACTGCCTGAAGGGACTTTTACTGAAGCTTTCTTT
>TRBV27|14|.|TRBJ1-1|TRBD1
CASSSQQGYTEAFF
TGTGCCAGCAGTTCGCAACAGGGGTACACTGAAGCTTTCTTT
>TRBV5-3|16|.|TRBJ1-5|.
CARRARDPRVNQPQHF
TGTGCCAGAAGAGCCCGGGATCCAAGAGTGAATCAGCCCCAGCATTTT
>TRBV27|14|.|TRBJ1-1|.
CASSLRRVSAEAFF
TGTGCCAGCAGTTTGCGTAGGGTGAGTGCTGAAGCTTTCTTT
>TRBV19|14|.|TRBJ1-1|.
CASSLTGINTEAFF
TGTGCCAGTAGCCTCACAGGGATTAACACTGAAGCTTTCTTT
>TRBV5-5|13|.|TRBJ2-1|.
CASSLAAGPEQFF
TGTGCCAGCAGCTTGGCGGCGGGTCCTGAGCAGTTCTTC
>TRBV7-6|15|.|TRBJ2-5|.
CASSPHGGGRETQYF
TGTGCCAGCAGTCCCCATGGCGGGGGCCGGGAGACCCAGTACTTC
>TRBV27|14|.|TRBJ2-5|.
CASSLDGWGETQYF
TGTGCCAGCAGTTTAGACGGGTGGGGAGAGACCCAGTACTTC
>TRBV19|16|.|TRBJ2-2|.
CASSLGQAPNTGELFF
TGTGCCAGTAGCCTAGGGCAGGCCCCGAACACCGGGGAGCTGTTTTTT
>TRBV7-2|14|.|TRBJ2-1|TRBD1
CASSPDGRGTGQFF
TGTGCCAGCAGCCCCGATGGGAGAGGGACAGGGCAGTTCTTC
>TRBV28|12|.|TRBJ1-1|.
CASNQAGTEAFF
TGTGCCAGCAACCAAGCAGGGACTGAAGCTTTCTTT
>TRBV4-1|14|.|TRBJ2-7|.
CASSGRISSYEQYF
TGCGCCAGCAGCGGACGAATTTCCTCCTACGAGCAGTACTTC
>TRBV27|15|once|TRBJ2-7|.
CASSLSFTMTYEQYF
TGTGCCAGCAGTTTATCTTTCACGATGACCTACGAGCAGTACTTC
>TRBV5-6|16|.|TRBJ2-1|.
CASRPLGAGDHNEQFF
TGTGCCAGCAGACCCTTAGGAGCGGGCGATCACAATGAGCAGTTCTTC
>TRBV7-2|15|.|TRBJ2-7|.
CASSRNKGGFYEQYF
TGTGCCAGCAGCCGGAACAAAGGGGGTTTCTACGAGCAGTACTTC
>TRBV28|13|.|TRBJ1-2|.
CASSAGVNYGYTF
TGTGCCAGCAGTGCAGGGGTCAACTATGGCTACACCTTC
>TRBV5-1|16|.|TRBJ2-3|.
CASSLLTRGALGPQYF
TGCGCCAGCAGCCTCCTGACTAGAGGGGCCTTGGGGCCGCAGTATTTT
>TRBV2|14|.|TRBJ1-5|.
CASQRARSNQPQHF
TGTGCCAGCCAGAGGGCTCGGAGCAATCAGCCCCAGCATTTT